The clone carrying this T cell receptor beta chain was picked up a small number of times. The CDR3 covers 13 residues. V lost 6 bases and J lost 4, with 12 bases in between. The V gene's germline CDR1 is SNHLY and CDR2 FYNNEI. The data belong to a study of blood T cell repertoires in COVID-19. Whole-study context: Samples of COVID-19 (acute and convalescent) were obtained from the United States, Italy and Spain.

Authors' data handling: The authors estimated nucleated cell counts from reference gene primer amplification. Libraries were prepared by immunoSEQ multiplex PCR; TCRdb keeps only in-frame clonotypes and omits some of them. V, J and clone size were drawn from that table, and D and trimming were deduced from the DNA. The data contain fewer than 150,000 clones, over 65% of them singletons. Sequenced material: peripheral blood. The chain couples TRBV2 to TRBJ1-2; weak D call: TRBD1 (6 bases). The clonotype was recovered from a man between 65 and 79 years old with acute or convalescent COVID-19. CDR3 amino acids: CASRRQEVYGYTF. For the CDR3, the DNA is TGTGCCAGCAGACGACAGGAGGTCTATGGCTACACCTTC.